These 3 T cell receptor beta chains originate from one sample sequenced in a study of Graves' ophthalmopathy and Graves' hyperthyroidism. As the template, RNA transcripts were used to amplify TCR beta CDR3 regions. Second-round multiplex PCR came after first-round RT-PCR with HTBI primers. One entry per CDR3 protein results from TCRdb running MiXCR on the multiplex PCR reads. The table has over a million distinct CDR3 sequences, about 38% seen once; the top ten hold around 10%. Sequencing input: peripheral blood or thyroid tissue (not recorded which). The receptors here all came from an adult man with Graves' hyperthyroidism.

This clonotype has more than one count but fewer than ten. This rearrangement joins TRBV12-3 or TRBV12-4 to TRBJ1-3; D is unclear. The CDR3 sequence is 13 residues long. V was shortened by 11 bases and J by 6 bases, with 17 bases between the two germline ends. Here the CDR3 reads CAGRGPDLNTIYF. The CDR3 coding sequence is TGTGCCGGTCGCGGGCCAGACTTAAACACCATATATTTT.

The chain has TRBV7-2 and TRBJ1-1, with D possibly TRBD1 on 6 matching bases. V was cut by 0 bases and J by 6 bases, with 14 bases left in between. The V gene's germline CDR1 is SGHTA and CDR2 FQGNSA. The CDR3 sequence is 15 residues long. The CDR3 here is CASSLAGGGGAEAFF. For the CDR3, the DNA is TGTGCCAGCAGCTTAGCGGGAGGGGGGGGCGCTGAAGCTTTCTTT. Full variable domain (outside the CDR3, taken from reference TRBV7-2 and TRBJ1-1): GAGVSQSPSNKVTEKGKDVELRCDPISGHTALYWYRQSLGQGLEFLIYFQGNSAPDKSGLPSDRFSAERTGGSVSTLTIQRTQQEDSAVYLCASSLAGGGGAEAFFGQGTRLTVV.

CDR3 loop: CSVVTGGIYTF. CDR3 nucleotides: TGCAGCGTTGTCACAGGGGGGATCTACACCTTC. The genes are TRBV29-1 and TRBJ1-2, with 8 bases lining up with TRBD1. CDR1 is SQVTM, CDR2 ANQGSEA, per germline. This CDR3 is built from 11 residues. The ends lost 4 bases at V and 10 bases at J; junction bases unmatched: 5.